This section outlines one TCR beta chain sequence together with its context. This specimen comes from a study of blood T cell repertoires in COVID-19. Looking at the study overall: Material from acute and convalescent COVID-19 was sourced from the United States, Italy and Spain. Sources were T cells, B-cell-depleted T cells, or PBMCs; the material itself was cDNA or gDNA.

The CDR3 extends over 14 amino acids. Trimming shortened V by 4 bases and J by 8 bases, and 17 bases separated the two germline ends. In germline, CDR1 is LGHDT, CDR2 YNNKEL (reference sequence). Per the study methods: Estimation of nucleated cell counts relied on the amplification of reference gene primers. Data came from immunoSEQ multiplex PCR; TCRdb stores just in-frame clones and leaves some out. The DNA was the basis for D and trimming; V, J and clone size are from that table. The profile shows 180,000 or so clones, about 88% of them singletons. The chain is built from TRBV3-1 (or the pseudogene TRBV3-2) and TRBJ1-2; TRBD1 might be the D (5 bases). Source material: peripheral blood. This TCR was sampled from a man younger than 35 with acute or convalescent COVID-19. DNA of the CDR3: TGTGCCAGCAGCCTACTCCGGGGGGAGGGCGGCTACACCTTC. As protein: CASSLLRGEGGYTF.